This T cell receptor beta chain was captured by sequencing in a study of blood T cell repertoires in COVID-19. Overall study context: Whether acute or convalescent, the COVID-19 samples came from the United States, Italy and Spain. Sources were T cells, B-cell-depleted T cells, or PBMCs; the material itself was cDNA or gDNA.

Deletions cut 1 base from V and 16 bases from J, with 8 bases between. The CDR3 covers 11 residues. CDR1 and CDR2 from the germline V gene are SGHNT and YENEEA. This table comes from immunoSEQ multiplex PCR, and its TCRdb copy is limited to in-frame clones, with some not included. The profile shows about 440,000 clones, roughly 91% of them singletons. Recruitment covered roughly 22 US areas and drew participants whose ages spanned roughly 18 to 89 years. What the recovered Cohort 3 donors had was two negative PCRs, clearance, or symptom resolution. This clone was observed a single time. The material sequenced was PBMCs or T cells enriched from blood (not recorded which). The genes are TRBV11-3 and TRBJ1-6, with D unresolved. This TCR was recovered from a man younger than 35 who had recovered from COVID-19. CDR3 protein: CASSLVGGLHF. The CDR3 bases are TGTGCCAGCAGCTTAGTCGGCGGACTCCACTTT.